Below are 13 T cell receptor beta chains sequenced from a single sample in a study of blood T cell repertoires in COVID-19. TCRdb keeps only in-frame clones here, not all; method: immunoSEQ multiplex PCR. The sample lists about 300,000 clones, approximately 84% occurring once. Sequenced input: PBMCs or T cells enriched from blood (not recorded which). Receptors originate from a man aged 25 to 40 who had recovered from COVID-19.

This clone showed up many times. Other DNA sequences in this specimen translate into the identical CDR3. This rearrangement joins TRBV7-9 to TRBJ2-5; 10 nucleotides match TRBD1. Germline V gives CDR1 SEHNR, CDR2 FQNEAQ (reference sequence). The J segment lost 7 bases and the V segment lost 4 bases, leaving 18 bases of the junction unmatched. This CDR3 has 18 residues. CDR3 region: CASSSPRDRGLLLWTQYF. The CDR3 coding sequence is TGTGCCAGCAGCTCCCCTCGGGACAGGGGATTATTGTTGTGGACCCAGTACTTC.

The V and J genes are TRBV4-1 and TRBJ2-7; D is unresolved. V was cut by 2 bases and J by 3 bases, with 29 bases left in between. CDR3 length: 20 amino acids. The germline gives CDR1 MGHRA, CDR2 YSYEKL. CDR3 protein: CASSQPHLGARLGPSYEQYF. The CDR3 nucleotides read TGCGCCAGCAGCCAACCACATCTCGGAGCGAGGCTGGGTCCTAGCTACGAGCAGTACTTC.

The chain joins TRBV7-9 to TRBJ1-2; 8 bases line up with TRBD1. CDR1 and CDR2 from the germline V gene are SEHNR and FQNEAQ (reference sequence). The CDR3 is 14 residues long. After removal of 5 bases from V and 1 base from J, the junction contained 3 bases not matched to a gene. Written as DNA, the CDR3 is TGTGCCAGCAGCGGACAGGGTTATAACTATGGCTACACCTTC. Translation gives CASSGQGYNYGYTF.

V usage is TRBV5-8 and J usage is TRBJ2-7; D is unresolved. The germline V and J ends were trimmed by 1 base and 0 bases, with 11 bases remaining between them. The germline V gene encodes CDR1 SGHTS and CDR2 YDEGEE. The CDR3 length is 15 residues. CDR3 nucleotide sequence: TGTGCCAGCAGCTTGTTCCCAGGTACCTCCTACGAGCAGTACTTC. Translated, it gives CASSLFPGTSYEQYF.

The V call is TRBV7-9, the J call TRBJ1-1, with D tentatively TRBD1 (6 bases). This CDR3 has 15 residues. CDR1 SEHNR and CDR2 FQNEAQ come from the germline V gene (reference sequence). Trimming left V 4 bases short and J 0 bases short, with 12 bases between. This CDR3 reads CASSSRTDLNTEAFF. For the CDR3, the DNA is TGTGCCAGCAGCTCCCGGACAGACTTGAACACTGAAGCTTTCTTT. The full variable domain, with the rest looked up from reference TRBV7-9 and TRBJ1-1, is DTGVSQNPRHKITKRGQNVTFRCDPISEHNRLYWYRQTLGQGPEFLTYFQNEAQLEKSRLLSDRFSAERPKGSFSTLEIQRTEQGDSAMYLCASSSRTDLNTEAFFGQGTRLTVV.

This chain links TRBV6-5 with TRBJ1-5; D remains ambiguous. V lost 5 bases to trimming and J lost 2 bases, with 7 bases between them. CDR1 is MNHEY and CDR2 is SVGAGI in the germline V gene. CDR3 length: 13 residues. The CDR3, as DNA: TGTGCCAGCAGTCGTCGGGGCAATCAGCCCCAGCATTTT. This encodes CASSRRGNQPQHF.

The CDR3 DNA sequence: TGTGCCAGCAGCGCGACTAGCGGGATTGCCTACGAGCAGTACTTC. Amino acid sequence: CASSATSGIAYEQYF. The rearrangement uses TRBV28 and TRBJ2-7; 11 bases line up with TRBD2. The CDR3 spans 15 residues. V gave up 6 bases and J gave up 2 bases; unmatched junction bases: 6. Germline lookup yields CDR1 MDHEN and CDR2 SYDVKM.

The CDR3 here is CASSQERGRVEKLFF. CDR3 nucleotide sequence: TGCGCCAGCAGCCAAGAGCGCGGCAGGGTTGAAAAACTGTTTTTT. The rearrangement links TRBV4-1 to TRBJ1-4; tentative D call: TRBD1 (5 bases). Between the trimmed V and J ends, which lost 0 bases and 7 bases, there was a span of 12 bases. The germline gives CDR1 MGHRA, CDR2 YSYEKL. This CDR3 contains 15 residues.

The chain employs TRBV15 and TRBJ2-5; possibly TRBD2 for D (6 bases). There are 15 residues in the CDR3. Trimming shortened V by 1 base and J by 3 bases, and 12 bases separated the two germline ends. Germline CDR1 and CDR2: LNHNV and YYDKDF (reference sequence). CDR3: CATSRAGAGKETQYF. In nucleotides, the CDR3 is TGTGCCACCAGCAGAGCGGGAGCTGGGAAAGAGACCCAGTACTTC. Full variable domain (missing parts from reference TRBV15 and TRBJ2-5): DAMVIQNPRYQVTQFGKPVTLSCSQTLNHNVMYWYQQKSSQAPKLLFHYYDKDFNNEADTPDNFQSRRPNTSFCFLDIRSPGLGDTAMYLCATSRAGAGKETQYFGPGTRLLVL.

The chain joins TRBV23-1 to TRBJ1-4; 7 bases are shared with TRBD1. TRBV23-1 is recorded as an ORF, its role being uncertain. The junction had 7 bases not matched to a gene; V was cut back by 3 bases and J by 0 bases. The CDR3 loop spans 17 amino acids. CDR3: CASSHSDRSATNEKLFF. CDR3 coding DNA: TGCGCCAGCAGTCATTCGGACAGGAGTGCAACTAATGAAAAACTGTTTTTT.

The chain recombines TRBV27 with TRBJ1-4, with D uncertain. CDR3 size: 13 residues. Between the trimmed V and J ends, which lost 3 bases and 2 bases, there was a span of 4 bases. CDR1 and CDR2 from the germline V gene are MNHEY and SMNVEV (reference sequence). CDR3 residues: CASSLRTNEKLFF. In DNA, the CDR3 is TGTGCCAGCAGTTTGCGTACTAATGAAAAACTGTTTTTT.

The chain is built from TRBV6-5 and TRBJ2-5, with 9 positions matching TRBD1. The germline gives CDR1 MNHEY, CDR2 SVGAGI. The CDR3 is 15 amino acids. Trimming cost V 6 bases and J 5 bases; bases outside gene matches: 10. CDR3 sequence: CASRQRDRAPETQYF. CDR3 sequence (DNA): TGTGCCAGCAGGCAAAGGGACAGGGCCCCGGAGACCCAGTACTTC.

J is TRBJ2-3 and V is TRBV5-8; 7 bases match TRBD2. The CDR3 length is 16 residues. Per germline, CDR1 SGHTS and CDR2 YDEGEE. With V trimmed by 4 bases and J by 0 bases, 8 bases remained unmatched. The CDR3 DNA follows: TGTGCCAGCAGCCTCGGGCTAGCGGAGAGCACAGATACGCAGTATTTT. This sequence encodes CASSLGLAESTDTQYF.